This T cell receptor (beta chain) comes out of a study of cytomegalovirus exposure and HLA in healthy donors. Findings and limits, study-wide: Altogether, 150 or so TCR beta chains were recorded as cytomegalovirus-associated. The tendency of first-cohort TCR clusters to co-occur in the 120 validation repertoires was the finding of a later analysis. Usually a TCR sequence was rare, but some public TCRs were found in many donors.

Produced via immunoSEQ multiplex PCR; TCRdb's table is partial and in-frame only. Counted here are tens of thousands of clones, about 95% occurring once; the ten biggest clones make up 0.55% to 0.75%. The CDR3 loop spans 16 amino acids. Germline-derived CDR1 and CDR2 are SEHNR and FQNEAQ (reference sequence). The junction had 9 bases not matched to a gene; V was cut back by 5 bases and J by 2 bases. On this clone: Its antigen is currently unknown.

The receptor's source is a woman aged 18-29 years in good health and CMV-seronegative. The J gene is TRBJ2-7, the V gene TRBV7-9; TRBD1 agrees at 10 bases. The source material was PBMCs. CDR3 sequence reads: CASSHTTGQGTYEQYF. CDR3 nucleotides: TGTGCCAGCAGCCATACAACGGGACAGGGGACCTACGAGCAGTACTTC.